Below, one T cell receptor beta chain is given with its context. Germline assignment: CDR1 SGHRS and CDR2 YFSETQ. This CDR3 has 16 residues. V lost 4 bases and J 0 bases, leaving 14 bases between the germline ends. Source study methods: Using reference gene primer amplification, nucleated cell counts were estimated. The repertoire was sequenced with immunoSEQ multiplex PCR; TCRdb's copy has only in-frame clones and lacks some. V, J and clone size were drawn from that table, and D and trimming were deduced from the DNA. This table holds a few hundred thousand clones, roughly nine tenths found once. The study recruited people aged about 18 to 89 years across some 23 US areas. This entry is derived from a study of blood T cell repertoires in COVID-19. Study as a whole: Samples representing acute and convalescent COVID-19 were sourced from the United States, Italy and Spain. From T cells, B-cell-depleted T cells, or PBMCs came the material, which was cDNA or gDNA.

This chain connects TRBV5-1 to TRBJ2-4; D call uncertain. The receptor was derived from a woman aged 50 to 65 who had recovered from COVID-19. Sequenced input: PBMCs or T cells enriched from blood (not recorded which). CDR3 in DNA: TGCGCCAGCAGCCCGGAAGGCGGAGCAGCCAAAAACATTCAGTACTTC. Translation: CASSPEGGAAKNIQYF.